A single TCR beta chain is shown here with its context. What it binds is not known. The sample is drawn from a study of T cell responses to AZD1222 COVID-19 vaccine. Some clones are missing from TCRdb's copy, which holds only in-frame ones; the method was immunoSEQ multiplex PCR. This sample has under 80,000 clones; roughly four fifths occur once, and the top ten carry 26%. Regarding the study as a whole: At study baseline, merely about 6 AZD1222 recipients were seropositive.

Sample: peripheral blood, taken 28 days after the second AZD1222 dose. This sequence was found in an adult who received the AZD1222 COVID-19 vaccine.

CDR3 amino acids: CASSLKQGEQYF. The CDR3 DNA reads TGTGCCAGCAGTCTTAAACAGGGCGAGCAGTACTTC. This sequence joins TRBV27 and TRBJ2-7, with D possibly matching TRBD1 (6 bases). Germline CDR1 and CDR2: MNHEY and SMNVEV (reference sequence). With 5 bases removed from V and 6 bases from J, the gap between germline ends came to 11 bases. This CDR3 spans 12 amino acids.